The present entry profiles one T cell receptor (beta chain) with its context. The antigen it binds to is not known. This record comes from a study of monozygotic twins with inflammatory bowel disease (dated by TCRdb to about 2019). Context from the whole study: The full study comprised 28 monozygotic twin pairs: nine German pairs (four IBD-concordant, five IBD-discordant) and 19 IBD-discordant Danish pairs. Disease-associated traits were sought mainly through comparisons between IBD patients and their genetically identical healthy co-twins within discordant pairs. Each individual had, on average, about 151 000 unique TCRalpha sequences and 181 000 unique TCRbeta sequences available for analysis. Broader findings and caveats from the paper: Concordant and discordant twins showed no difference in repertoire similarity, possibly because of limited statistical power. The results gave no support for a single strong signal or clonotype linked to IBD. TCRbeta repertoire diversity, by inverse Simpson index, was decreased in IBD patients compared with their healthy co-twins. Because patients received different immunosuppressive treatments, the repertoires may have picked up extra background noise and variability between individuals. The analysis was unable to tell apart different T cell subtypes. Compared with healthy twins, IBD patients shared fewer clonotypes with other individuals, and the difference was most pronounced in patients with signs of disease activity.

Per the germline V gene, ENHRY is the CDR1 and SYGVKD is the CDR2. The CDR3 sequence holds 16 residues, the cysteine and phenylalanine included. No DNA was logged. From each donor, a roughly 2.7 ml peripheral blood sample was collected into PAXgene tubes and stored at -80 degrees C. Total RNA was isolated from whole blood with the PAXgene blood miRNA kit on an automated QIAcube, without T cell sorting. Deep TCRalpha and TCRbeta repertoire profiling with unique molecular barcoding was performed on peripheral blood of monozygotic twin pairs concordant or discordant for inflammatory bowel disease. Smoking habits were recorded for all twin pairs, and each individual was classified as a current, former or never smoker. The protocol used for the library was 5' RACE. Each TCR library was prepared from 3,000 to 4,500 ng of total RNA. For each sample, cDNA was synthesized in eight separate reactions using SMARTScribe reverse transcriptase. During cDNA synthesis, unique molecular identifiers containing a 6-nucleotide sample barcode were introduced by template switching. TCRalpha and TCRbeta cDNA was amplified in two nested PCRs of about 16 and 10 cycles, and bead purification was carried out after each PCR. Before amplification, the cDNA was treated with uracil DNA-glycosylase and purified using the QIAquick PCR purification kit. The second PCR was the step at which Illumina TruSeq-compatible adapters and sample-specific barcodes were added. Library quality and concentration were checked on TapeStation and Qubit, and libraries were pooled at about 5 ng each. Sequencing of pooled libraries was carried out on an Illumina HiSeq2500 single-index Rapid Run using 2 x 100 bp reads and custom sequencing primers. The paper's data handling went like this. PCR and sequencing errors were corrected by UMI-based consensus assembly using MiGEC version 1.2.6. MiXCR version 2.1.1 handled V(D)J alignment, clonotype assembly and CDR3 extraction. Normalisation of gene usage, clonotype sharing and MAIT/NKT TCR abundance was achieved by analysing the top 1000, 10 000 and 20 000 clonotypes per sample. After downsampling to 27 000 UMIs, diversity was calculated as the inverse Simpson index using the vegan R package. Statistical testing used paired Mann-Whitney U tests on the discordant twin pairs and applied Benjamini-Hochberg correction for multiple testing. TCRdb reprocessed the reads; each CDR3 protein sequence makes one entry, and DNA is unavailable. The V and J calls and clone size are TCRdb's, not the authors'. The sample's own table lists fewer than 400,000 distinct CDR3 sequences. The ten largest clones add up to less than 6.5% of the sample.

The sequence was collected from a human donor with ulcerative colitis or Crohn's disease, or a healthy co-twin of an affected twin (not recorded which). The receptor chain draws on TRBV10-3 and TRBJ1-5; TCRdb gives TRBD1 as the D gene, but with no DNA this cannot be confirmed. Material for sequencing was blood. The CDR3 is CAISESGGTPNQPQHF.